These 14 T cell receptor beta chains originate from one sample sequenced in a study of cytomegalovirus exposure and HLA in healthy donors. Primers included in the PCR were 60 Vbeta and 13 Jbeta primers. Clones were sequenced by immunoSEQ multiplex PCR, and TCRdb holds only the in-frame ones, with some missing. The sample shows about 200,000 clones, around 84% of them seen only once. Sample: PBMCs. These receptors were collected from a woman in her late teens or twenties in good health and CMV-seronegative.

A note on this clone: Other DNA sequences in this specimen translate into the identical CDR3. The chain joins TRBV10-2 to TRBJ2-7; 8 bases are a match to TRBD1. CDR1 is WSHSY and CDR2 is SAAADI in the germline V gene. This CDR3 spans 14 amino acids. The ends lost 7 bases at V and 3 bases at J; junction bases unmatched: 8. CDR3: CASTLPGGGYEQYF. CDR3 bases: TGCGCCAGCACTTTACCAGGGGGCGGCTACGAGCAGTACTTC.

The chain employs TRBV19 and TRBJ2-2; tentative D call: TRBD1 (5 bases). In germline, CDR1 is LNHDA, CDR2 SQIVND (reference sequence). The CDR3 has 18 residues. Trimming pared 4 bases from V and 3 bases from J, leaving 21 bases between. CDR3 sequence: CASSTRSLRVRDTGELFF. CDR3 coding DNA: TGTGCCAGTAGTACCCGCTCCCTCAGGGTTAGGGACACCGGGGAGCTGTTTTTT.

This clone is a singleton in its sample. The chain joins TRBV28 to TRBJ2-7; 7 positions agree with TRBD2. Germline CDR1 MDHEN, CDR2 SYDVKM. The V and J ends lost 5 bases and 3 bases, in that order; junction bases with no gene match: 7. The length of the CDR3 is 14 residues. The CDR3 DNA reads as TGTGCCAGCAGTATTAGCGGGTCGAACTACGAGCAGTACTTC. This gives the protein CASSISGSNYEQYF.

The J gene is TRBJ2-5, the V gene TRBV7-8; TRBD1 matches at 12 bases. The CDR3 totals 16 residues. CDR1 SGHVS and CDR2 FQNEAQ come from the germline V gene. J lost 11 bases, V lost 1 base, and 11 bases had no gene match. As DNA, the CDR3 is TGTGCCAGCAGCTTAGGGGGGGGACAGGGGGCGCAGGAGCAGTACTTC. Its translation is CASSLGGGQGAQEQYF. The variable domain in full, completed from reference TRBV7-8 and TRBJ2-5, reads GAGVSQSPRYKVAKRGQDVALRCDPISGHVSLFWYQQALGQGPEFLTYFQNEAQLDKSGLPSDRFFAERPEGSVSTLKIQRTQQEDSAVYLCASSLGGGQGAQEQYFGPGTRLLVL.

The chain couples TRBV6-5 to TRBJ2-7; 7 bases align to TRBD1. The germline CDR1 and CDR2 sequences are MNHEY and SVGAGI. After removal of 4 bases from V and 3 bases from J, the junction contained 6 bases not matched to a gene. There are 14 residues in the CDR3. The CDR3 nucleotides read TGTGCCAGCAGTTCCTGGGGACAGTACTACGAGCAGTACTTC. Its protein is CASSSWGQYYEQYF.

CDR3 sequence reads: CASSLSAQGWTDTQYF. The CDR3 DNA is TGTGCCAGCTCACTCTCCGCACAGGGGTGGACAGATACGCAGTATTTT. The rearrangement uses TRBV18 and TRBJ2-3; TRBD1 matches at 7 bases. The CDR3 runs 16 residues. The V segment lost 4 bases and the J segment 3 bases; nucleotides outside the gene matches: 10. Germline loops: CDR1 KGHSH, CDR2 LQKENI.

CDR3 loop: CASSYGPHDYGYTF. In DNA form, the CDR3 reads TGTGCCAGCAGTTACGGCCCTCACGACTATGGCTACACCTTC. V gene TRBV6-5 combines with J gene TRBJ1-2; unclear D gene. Germline V gene data show CDR1 as MNHEY and CDR2 as SVGAGI. V lost 2 bases and J lost 3, with 10 bases in between. This CDR3 has 14 residues.

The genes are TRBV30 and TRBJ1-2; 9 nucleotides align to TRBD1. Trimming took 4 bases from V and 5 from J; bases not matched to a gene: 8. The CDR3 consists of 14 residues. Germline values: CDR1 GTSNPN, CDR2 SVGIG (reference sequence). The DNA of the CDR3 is TGTGCCTGGACCCCCCCCGGGACAGGGTATGGCTACACCTTC. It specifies CAWTPPGTGYGYTF.

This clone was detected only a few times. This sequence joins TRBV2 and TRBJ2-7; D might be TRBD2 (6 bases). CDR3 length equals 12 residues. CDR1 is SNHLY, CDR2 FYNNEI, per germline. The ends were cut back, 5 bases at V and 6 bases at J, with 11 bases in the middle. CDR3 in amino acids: CASSWGTSEQYF. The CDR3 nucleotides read TGTGCCAGCAGTTGGGGGACTTCCGAGCAGTACTTC.

As DNA, the CDR3 is TGTGCCAGCAGCCAGGCGGGAGGGCCAACAGATACGCAGTATTTT. Translated: CASSQAGGPTDTQYF. V gene TRBV25-1 combines with J gene TRBJ2-3; 9 positions match TRBD2. The germline V gene encodes CDR1 MGHDK and CDR2 SYGVNS. The CDR3 runs to 15 residues. With 6 bases clipped from V and 3 bases from J, the junction kept 7 bases outside the gene matches.

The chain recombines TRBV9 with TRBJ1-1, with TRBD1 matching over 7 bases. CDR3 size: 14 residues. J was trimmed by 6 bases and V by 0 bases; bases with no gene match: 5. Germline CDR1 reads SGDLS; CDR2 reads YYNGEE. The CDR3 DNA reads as TGTGCCAGCAGCGTAGACCCAGGGGGGCCTGAAGCTTTCTTT. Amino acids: CASSVDPGGPEAFF.

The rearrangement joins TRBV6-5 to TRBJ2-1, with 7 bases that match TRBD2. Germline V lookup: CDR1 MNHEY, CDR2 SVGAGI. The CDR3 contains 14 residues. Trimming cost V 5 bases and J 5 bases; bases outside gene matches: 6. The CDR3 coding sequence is TGTGCCAGCAGTCAGCGGGATCTTCACAATGAGCAGTTCTTC. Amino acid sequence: CASSQRDLHNEQFF.

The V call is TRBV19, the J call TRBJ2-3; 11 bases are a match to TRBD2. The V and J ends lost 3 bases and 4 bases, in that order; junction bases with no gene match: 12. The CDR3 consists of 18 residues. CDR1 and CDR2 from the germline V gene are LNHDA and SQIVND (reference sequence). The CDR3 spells CASSIVSGRAEGADTQYF. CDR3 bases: TGTGCCAGTAGTATCGTTAGCGGGAGGGCCGAGGGTGCAGATACGCAGTATTTT. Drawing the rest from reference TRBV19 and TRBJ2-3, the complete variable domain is DGGITQSPKYLFRKEGQNVTLSCEQNLNHDAMYWYRQDPGQGLRLIYYSQIVNDFQKGDIAEGYSVSREKKESFPLTVTSAQKNPTAFYLCASSIVSGRAEGADTQYFGPGTRLTVL.

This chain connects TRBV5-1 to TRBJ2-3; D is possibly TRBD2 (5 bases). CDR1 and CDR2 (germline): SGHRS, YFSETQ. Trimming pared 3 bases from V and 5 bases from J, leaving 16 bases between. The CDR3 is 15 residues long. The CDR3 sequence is CASSYGVLAVDTQYF. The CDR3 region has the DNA TGCGCCAGCAGCTACGGGGTTCTAGCTGTAGATACGCAGTATTTT.